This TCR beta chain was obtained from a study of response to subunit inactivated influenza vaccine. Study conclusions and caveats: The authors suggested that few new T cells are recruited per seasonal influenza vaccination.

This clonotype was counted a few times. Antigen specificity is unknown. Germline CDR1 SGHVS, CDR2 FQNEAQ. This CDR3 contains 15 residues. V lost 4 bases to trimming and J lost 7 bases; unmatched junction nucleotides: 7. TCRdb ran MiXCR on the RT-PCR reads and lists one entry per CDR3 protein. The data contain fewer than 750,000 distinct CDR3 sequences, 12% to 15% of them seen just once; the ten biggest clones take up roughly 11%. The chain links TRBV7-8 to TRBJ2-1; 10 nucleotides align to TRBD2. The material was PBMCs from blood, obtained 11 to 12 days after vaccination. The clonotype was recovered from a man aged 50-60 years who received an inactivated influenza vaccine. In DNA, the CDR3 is TGTGCCAGCAGCTCCAGCGGACTAGCGGTTAATGAGCAGTTCTTC. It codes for CASSSSGLAVNEQFF.